The source of this T cell receptor beta chain is a study of control samples from healthy donors and cancer patients. V lost 4 bases to trimming and J lost 2 bases; unmatched junction nucleotides: 5. Germline CDR1 is SGHVS and CDR2 is FQNEAQ. The CDR3 totals 16 residues. Using immunoSEQ multiplex PCR, the repertoire was profiled, and TCRdb retains in-frame clones only, with some absent. The sample has roughly 93,000 clones; roughly 91% are singletons. Sequencing was done on a sample of PBMCs. This receptor was identified in a woman aged 45 to 65 with colorectal cancer. The gene calls are TRBV7-8 and TRBJ2-3; 11 bases match TRBD2. The CDR3 sequence: CASSYRLAGYTDTQYF. The CDR3 DNA is TGTGCCAGCAGCTACCGACTAGCGGGGTACACAGATACGCAGTATTTT.